This passage covers 25 T cell receptor beta chains from one sample sequenced in a study of T cell changes during pregnancy in multiple sclerosis. Using immunoSEQ multiplex PCR, the repertoire was profiled, and TCRdb retains in-frame clones only, with some absent. Of about 40,000 clones detected, over 70% appear once; the ten largest clones hold over 5%. Material: peripheral blood, obtained in the first trimester of pregnancy. These receptors were obtained from a female donor in good health, enrolled as a control in a pregnancy study.

This sequence joins TRBV2 and TRBJ2-5; D is perhaps TRBD1 (6 bases). The germline V and J ends were trimmed by 4 bases and 0 bases, with 9 bases remaining between them. This CDR3 is 14 amino acids long. Germline V gene lookup returns CDR1 SNHLY and CDR2 FYNNEI. Here the CDR3 DNA reads TGTGCCAGCAGTGCAGGACAGTACCAAGAGACCCAGTACTTC. Its protein product is CASSAGQYQETQYF.

The chain is built from TRBV18 and TRBJ1-2; maybe TRBD1 (6 bases). The ends were cut back, 0 bases at V and 5 bases at J, with 10 bases in the middle. This CDR3 is built from 14 residues. CDR1 is KGHSH, CDR2 LQKENI, per germline. The CDR3 loop is CASSPPGATYGYTF. The CDR3 DNA is TGTGCCAGCTCACCACCGGGGGCAACTTATGGCTACACCTTC. Together with reference TRBV18 and TRBJ1-2, the CDR3 gives the full variable domain: NAGVMQNPRHLVRRRGQEARLRCSPMKGHSHVYWYRQLPEEGLKFMVYLQKENIIDESGMPKERFSAEFPKEGPSILRIQQVVRGDSAAYFCASSPPGATYGYTFGSGTRLTVV.

The J gene is TRBJ2-4, the V gene TRBV4-1, with a tentative D call TRBD2 (5 bases). The CDR3 extends over 15 amino acids. Germline V gives CDR1 MGHRA, CDR2 YSYEKL. Trimming took 1 base from V and 6 from J, leaving 13 bases between them. The CDR3 loop reads CASSQGISGGNIQYF. The CDR3 nucleotides read TGCGCCAGCAGCCAAGGGATCTCAGGAGGAAACATTCAGTACTTC.

The chain couples TRBV27 to TRBJ1-1; no clear D. The germline gives CDR1 MNHEY, CDR2 SMNVEV (reference sequence). V lost 6 bases and J lost 1, with 12 bases in between. This CDR3 is 14 amino acids long. CDR3 DNA sequence: TGTGCCAGCAGCCCAGGATTGTCGAACACTGAAGCTTTCTTT. Its protein product is CASSPGLSNTEAFF.

The DNA for the CDR3 is TGCGCCAGCAGCCAAGAGGGTAGCGGCTTCTCCTACAATGAGCAGTTCTTC. Protein: CASSQEGSGFSYNEQFF. The chain links TRBV4-1 to TRBJ2-1, with D possibly being TRBD2 (6 bases). CDR3 length: 17 amino acids. CDR1 and CDR2 from the germline V gene are MGHRA and YSYEKL. Trimming shortened V by 0 bases and J by 0 bases, and 12 bases separated the two germline ends.

This chain connects TRBV5-1 to TRBJ2-7; 16 bases are a match to TRBD2. The V gene end was trimmed by 4 bases and the J gene end by 5 bases; junction bases not matched to a gene: 6. The V gene's germline CDR1 is SGHRS and CDR2 YFSETQ. CDR3 size: 16 residues. This chain's CDR3 is CASSAGTSGRDNEQYF. DNA for the CDR3: TGCGCCAGCAGCGCGGGGACTAGCGGGAGGGACAACGAGCAGTACTTC.

This clone was counted between two and nine times. The rearrangement joins TRBV5-5 to TRBJ2-3; the match to TRBD2 covers 8 bases. Looked up from germline, CDR1 is SGHKS and CDR2 is YYEKEE (reference sequence). The V gene end was trimmed by 2 bases and the J gene end by 1 base; junction bases not matched to a gene: 0. The CDR3 loop spans 14 amino acids. This chain's CDR3 is CASSFGGGTDTQYF. The CDR3 nucleotides are TGTGCCAGCAGCTTCGGGGGGGGCACAGATACGCAGTATTTT.

CDR3 residues: CASSLRGNQPQHF. CDR3 bases: TGTGCCAGCAGCTTACGCGGCAATCAGCCCCAGCATTTT. The V gene is TRBV7-2, the J gene TRBJ1-5, with D hard to call. The V end was cut by 2 bases, the J end by 2 bases, with 4 bases between. CDR3 length equals 13 residues. Germline assignment: CDR1 SGHTA and CDR2 FQGNSA.

The chain combines TRBV7-3 with TRBJ2-5; TRBD2 agrees at 9 bases. The CDR3 is 15 amino acids. Germline CDR1 SGHTA, CDR2 FQGTGA. J lost 5 bases, V lost 2 bases, and 6 bases had no gene match. CDR3 DNA sequence: TGTGCCAGCAGCTTAGGAGCGGGGGGCTTTGAGACCCAGTACTTC. This encodes CASSLGAGGFETQYF.

CDR3 DNA: TGCGCCAGCAGCTTGGCCAGCGGGGGCCTTTACGAGCAGTACTTC. It is translated as CASSLASGGLYEQYF. The chain links TRBV5-1 to TRBJ2-7, with TRBD2 matching 8 bases. The junction had 6 bases not matched to a gene; V was cut back by 0 bases and J by 4 bases. Germline assignment: CDR1 SGHRS and CDR2 YFSETQ. The CDR3 extends over 15 amino acids.

The chain joins TRBV27 to TRBJ2-1; D gene uncertain. V was clipped by 3 bases and J by 0 bases, with 9 bases between them. CDR1 is MNHEY and CDR2 is SMNVEV in the germline V gene (reference sequence). This CDR3 is 15 amino acids long. The CDR3 DNA reads as TGTGCCAGCAGTTTCCTTGGGCTCTCCTACAATGAGCAGTTCTTC. It specifies CASSFLGLSYNEQFF.

The V call is TRBV11-2, the J call TRBJ2-1; D is ambiguous. Germline V gene lookup returns CDR1 SGHAT and CDR2 FQNNGV. V was pared by 1 base and J by 3 bases, with 7 bases between. This CDR3 is built from 14 residues. The CDR3 sequence is CASSLGSSYNEQFF. CDR3 sequence (DNA): TGTGCCAGCAGCTTAGGTAGTAGCTACAATGAGCAGTTCTTC.

V usage is TRBV11-1 and J usage is TRBJ1-2, with 7 bases lining up with TRBD1. Trimming cost V 0 bases and J 1 base; bases outside gene matches: 8. From germline, CDR1 is SGHAT and CDR2 FQDESV (reference sequence). This CDR3 region has 17 residues. The CDR3 coding sequence is TGTGCCAGCAGCTTAGCACAGACGGACAGGAATAACTATGGCTACACCTTC. Amino acid sequence: CASSLAQTDRNNYGYTF.

The chain carries TRBV6-4 and TRBJ2-2, with 9 bases aligning to TRBD1. The V gene end was trimmed by 6 bases and the J gene end by 5 bases; junction bases not matched to a gene: 4. Germline lookup yields CDR1 MRHNA and CDR2 SNTAGT. The CDR3 has 14 residues. The CDR3 is CASSSGQGTGELFF. The DNA for the CDR3 is TGTGCCAGCAGCTCGGGACAGGGAACCGGGGAGCTGTTTTTT.

V is TRBV11-3 and J is TRBJ2-7, with a possible D match to TRBD2 (6 bases). Trimming pared 1 base from V and 1 base from J, leaving 14 bases between. This CDR3 comprises 16 residues. Germline loops: CDR1 SGHNT, CDR2 YENEEA. In DNA form, the CDR3 reads TGTGCCAGCAGCTTAGCCCGACGGGGGTTATCCTACGAGCAGTACTTC. Protein sequence: CASSLARRGLSYEQYF. The variable domain in full, completed from reference TRBV11-3 and TRBJ2-7, reads EAGVVQSPRYKIIEKKQPVAFWCNPISGHNTLYWYLQNLGQGPELLIRYENEEAVDDSQLPKDRFSAERLKGVDSTLKIQPAELGDSAVYLCASSLARRGLSYEQYFGPGTRLTVT.

This sequence joins TRBV27 and TRBJ1-6, with 9 bases aligning to TRBD1. CDR3 length equals 15 residues. V was pared by 6 bases and J by 5 bases, with 5 bases of the junction left unmatched. CDR1 MNHEY and CDR2 SMNVEV come from the germline V gene (reference sequence). CDR3 nucleotide sequence: TGTGCCAGCAGAGAACAGGGGGCTAATAATTCACCCCTCCACTTT. Residues: CASREQGANNSPLHF.

The chain links TRBV20-1 to TRBJ1-2; 8 bases align to TRBD1. The CDR3 spans 10 residues. The germline V gene has CDR1 DFQATT and CDR2 SNEGSKA (reference sequence). CDR3 DNA: TGCAGCGTGGGACAGGCGGGCTACACCTTC. The encoded protein is CSVGQAGYTF.

The chain joins TRBV2 to TRBJ2-1; possibly TRBD2 for D (5 bases). The CDR3 is 17 amino acids. Germline CDR1 SNHLY, CDR2 FYNNEI. Trimming removed 6 bases from V and 7 bases from J, with 25 bases in between. The CDR3 loop reads CASRLRAIPSSGNEQFF. The CDR3 DNA reads as TGTGCCAGCAGGCTCCGGGCCATACCATCCTCGGGGAATGAGCAGTTCTTC.

V is TRBV19 and J is TRBJ2-2; 9 bases match TRBD1. The V gene's germline CDR1 is LNHDA and CDR2 SQIVND (reference sequence). The J segment lost 6 bases and the V segment lost 5 bases, leaving 10 bases of the junction unmatched. CDR3 length: 16 residues. As DNA, the CDR3 is TGTGCCAGTAGTGCAGTGGGGGGACAGGGACCCGGGGAGCTGTTTTTT. Translating it yields CASSAVGGQGPGELFF.

This chain uses TRBV11-2 with TRBJ2-7; tentatively, D is TRBD1 (7 bases). Germline loops: CDR1 SGHAT, CDR2 FQNNGV. The CDR3 extends over 13 amino acids. V was trimmed by 6 bases and J by 5 bases, leaving 14 bases between them. The CDR3 loop is CASRRGRGDEQYF. The DNA of the CDR3 is TGTGCCAGCAGGAGGGGGCGCGGGGACGAGCAGTACTTC. The full variable domain, with the rest looked up from reference TRBV11-2 and TRBJ2-7, is EAGVAQSPRYKIIEKRQSVAFWCNPISGHATLYWYQQILGQGPKLLIQFQNNGVVDDSQLPKDRFSAERLKGVDSTLKIQPAKLEDSAVYLCASRRGRGDEQYFGPGTRLTVT.

The chain recombines TRBV4-2 with TRBJ2-3, with D perhaps matching TRBD2 (5 bases). The ends were cut back, 5 bases at V and 10 bases at J, with 22 bases in the middle. CDR3 length equals 15 residues. The germline V gene has CDR1 LGHNA and CDR2 YNFKEQ. The CDR3 sequence is CASSSSGSGVEAQYF. Written as DNA, the CDR3 is TGTGCCAGCAGCTCTTCGGGGTCAGGCGTTGAAGCGCAGTATTTT.

The chain has TRBV2 and TRBJ2-7; the match to TRBD2 covers 14 bases. The V and J ends lost 6 bases and 0 bases, in that order; junction bases with no gene match: 10. Germline V gene sequence: CDR1 SNHLY, CDR2 FYNNEI. The CDR3 loop spans 18 amino acids. This chain's CDR3 is CASSLGLAGGLGSYEQYF. In nucleotides, the CDR3 is TGTGCCAGCAGCTTAGGACTAGCGGGAGGATTAGGCTCCTACGAGCAGTACTTC.

The J gene is TRBJ1-1, the V gene TRBV18; D possibly corresponds to TRBD1 (6 bases). Germline V gene data show CDR1 as KGHSH and CDR2 as LQKENI. V was cut by 2 bases and J by 1 base, with 14 bases left in between. This CDR3 has 16 amino acids. CDR3 sequence: CASSPKDSGQNTEAFF. The CDR3 DNA reads TGTGCCAGCTCACCAAAGGACTCGGGACAGAACACTGAAGCTTTCTTT.

This chain joins TRBV7-9 and TRBJ2-1; 10 bases line up with TRBD2. The V segment lost 5 bases and the J segment 4 bases; nucleotides outside the gene matches: 17. From germline, CDR1 is SEHNR and CDR2 FQNEAQ (reference sequence). This CDR3 is 19 amino acids long. The CDR3 bases are TGTGCCAGCAGCCCCCGAAGAGCGGGAGGGCCGGGGAAATACAATGAGCAGTTCTTC. It yields the protein CASSPRRAGGPGKYNEQFF. Drawing the rest from reference TRBV7-9 and TRBJ2-1, the complete variable domain is DTGVSQNPRHKITKRGQNVTFRCDPISEHNRLYWYRQTLGQGPEFLTYFQNEAQLEKSRLLSDRFSAERPKGSFSTLEIQRTEQGDSAMYLCASSPRRAGGPGKYNEQFFGPGTRLTVL.

V gene TRBV5-1 combines with J gene TRBJ2-3, with 13 bases that match TRBD2. The V and J ends lost 4 bases and 2 bases, in that order; junction bases with no gene match: 10. CDR3 length: 18 amino acids. The germline V gene encodes CDR1 SGHRS and CDR2 YFSETQ. The CDR3 region is CASSLDGLAGASTDTQYF. The CDR3 region has the DNA TGCGCCAGCAGCCTCGACGGACTAGCGGGGGCTTCCACAGATACGCAGTATTTT.